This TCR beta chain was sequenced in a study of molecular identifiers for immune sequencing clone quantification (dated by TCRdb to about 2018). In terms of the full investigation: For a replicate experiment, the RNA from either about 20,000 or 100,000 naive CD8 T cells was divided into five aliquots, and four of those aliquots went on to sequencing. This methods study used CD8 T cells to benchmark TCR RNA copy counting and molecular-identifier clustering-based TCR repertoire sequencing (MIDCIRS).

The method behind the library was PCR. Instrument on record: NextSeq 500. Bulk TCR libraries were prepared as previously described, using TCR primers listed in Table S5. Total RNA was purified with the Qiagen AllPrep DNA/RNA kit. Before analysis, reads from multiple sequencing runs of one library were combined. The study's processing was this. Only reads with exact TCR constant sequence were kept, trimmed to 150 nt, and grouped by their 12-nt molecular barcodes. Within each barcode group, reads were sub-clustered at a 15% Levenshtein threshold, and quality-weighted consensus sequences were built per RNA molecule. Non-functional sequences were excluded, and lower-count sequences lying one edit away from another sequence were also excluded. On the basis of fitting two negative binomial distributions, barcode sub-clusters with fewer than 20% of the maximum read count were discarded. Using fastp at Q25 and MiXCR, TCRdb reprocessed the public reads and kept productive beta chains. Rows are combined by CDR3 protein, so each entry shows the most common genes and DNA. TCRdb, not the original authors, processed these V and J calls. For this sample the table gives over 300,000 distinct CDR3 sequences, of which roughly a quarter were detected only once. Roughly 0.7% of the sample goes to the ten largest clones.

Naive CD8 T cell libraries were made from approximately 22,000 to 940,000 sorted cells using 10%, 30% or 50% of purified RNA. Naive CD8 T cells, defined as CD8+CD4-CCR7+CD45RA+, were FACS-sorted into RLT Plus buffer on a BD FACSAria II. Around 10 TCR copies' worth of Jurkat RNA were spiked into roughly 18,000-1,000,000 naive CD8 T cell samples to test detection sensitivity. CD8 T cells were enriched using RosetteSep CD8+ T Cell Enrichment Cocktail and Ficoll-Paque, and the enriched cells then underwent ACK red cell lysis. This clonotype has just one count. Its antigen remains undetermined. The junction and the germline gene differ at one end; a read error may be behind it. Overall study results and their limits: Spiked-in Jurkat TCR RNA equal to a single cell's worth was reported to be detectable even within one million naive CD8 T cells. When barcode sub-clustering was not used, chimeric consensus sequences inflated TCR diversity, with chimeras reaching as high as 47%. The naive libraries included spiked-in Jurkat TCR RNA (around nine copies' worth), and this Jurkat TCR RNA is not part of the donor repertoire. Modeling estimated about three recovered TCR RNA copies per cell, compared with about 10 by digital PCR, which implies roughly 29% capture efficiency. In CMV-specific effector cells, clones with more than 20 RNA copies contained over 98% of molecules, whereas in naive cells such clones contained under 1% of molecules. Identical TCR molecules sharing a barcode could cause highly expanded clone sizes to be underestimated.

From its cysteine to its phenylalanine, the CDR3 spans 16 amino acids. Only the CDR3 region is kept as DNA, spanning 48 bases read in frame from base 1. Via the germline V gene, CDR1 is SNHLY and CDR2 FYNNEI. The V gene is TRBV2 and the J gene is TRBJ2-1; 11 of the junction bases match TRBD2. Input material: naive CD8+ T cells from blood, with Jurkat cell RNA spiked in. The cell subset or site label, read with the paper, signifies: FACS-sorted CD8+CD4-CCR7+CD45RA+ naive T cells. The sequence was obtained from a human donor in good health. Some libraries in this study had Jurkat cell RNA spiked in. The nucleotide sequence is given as TGTGCCAGCAGTGAAGATCTAGCGGGAGGACACAATGAGCAGTCCTTC. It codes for CASSEDLAGGHNEQSF.